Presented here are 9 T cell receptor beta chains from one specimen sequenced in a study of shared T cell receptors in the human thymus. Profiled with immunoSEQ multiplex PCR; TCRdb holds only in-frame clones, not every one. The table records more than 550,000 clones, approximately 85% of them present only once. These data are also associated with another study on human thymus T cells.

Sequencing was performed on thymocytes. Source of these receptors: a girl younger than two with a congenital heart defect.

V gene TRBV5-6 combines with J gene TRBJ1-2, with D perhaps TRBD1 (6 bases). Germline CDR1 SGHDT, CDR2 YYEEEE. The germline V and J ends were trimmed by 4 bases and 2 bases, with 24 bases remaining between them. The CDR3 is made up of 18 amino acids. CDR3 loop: CASSRTEPWTEKNYGYTF. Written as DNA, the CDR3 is TGTGCCAGCAGCCGCACAGAACCCTGGACAGAGAAGAACTATGGCTACACCTTC.

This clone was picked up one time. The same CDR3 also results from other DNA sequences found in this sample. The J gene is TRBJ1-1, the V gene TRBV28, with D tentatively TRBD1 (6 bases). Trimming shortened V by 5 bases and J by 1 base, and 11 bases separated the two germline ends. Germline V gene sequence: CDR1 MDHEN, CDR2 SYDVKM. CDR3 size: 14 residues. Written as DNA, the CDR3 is TGTGCCAGCAGTCCCTCAGGGGAGAACACTGAAGCTTTCTTT. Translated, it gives CASSPSGENTEAFF.

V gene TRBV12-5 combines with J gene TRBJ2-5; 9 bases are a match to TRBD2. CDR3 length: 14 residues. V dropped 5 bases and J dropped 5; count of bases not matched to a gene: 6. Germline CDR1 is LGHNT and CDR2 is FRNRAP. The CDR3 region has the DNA TGTGCTAGTGGTCGCCCTGGACTAGCGGAGACCCAGTACTTC. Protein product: CASGRPGLAETQYF.

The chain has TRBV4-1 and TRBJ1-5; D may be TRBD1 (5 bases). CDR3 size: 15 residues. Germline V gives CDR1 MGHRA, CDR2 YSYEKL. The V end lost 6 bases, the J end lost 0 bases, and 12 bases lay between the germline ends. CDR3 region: CASSVRRDSNQPQHF. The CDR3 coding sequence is TGCGCCAGCAGTGTCCGCAGGGATAGCAATCAGCCCCAGCATTTT.

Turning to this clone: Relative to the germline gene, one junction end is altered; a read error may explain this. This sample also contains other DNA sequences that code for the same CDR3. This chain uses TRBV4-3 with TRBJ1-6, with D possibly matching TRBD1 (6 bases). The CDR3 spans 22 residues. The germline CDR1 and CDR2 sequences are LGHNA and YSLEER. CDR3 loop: CASSQDPLGGYPRSSYNSPLHF. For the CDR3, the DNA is TGCGCCAGCAGCCAAGATCCTTTAGGGGGTTATCCTCGGAGCTCCTATAATTCCCCCCTCCACTTT.

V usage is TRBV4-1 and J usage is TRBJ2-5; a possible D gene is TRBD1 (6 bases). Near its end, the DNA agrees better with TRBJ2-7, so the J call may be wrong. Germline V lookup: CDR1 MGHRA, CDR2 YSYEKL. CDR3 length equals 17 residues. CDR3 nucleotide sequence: TGCGCCAGCAGCCAAGTACTGGAGTGGGGGCAACCCTACGAGCAGTACTTC. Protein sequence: CASSQVLEWGQPYEQYF.

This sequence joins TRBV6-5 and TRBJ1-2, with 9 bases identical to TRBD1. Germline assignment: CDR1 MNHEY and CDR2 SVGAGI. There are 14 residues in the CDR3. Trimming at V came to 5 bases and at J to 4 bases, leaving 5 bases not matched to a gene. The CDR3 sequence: CASSERQGGYGYTF. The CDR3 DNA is TGTGCCAGCAGTGAACGACAGGGGGGCTATGGCTACACCTTC.

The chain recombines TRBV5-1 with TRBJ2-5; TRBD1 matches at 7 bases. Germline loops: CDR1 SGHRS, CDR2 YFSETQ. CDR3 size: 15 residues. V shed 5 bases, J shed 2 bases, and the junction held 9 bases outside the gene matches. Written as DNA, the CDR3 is TGCGCCAGCAGTTATCCCCGGGACAGACAAGAGACCCAGTACTTC. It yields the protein CASSYPRDRQETQYF.

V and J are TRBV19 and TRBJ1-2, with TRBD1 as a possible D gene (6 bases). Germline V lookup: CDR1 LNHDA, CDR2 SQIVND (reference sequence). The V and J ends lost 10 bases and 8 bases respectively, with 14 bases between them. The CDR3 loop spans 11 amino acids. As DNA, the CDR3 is TGTGCCACAAGGACAGCTAGAGGCTACACCTTC. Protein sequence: CATRTARGYTF. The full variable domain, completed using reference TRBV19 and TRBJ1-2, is DGGITQSPKYLFRKEGQNVTLSCEQNLNHDAMYWYRQDPGQGLRLIYYSQIVNDFQKGDIAEGYSVSREKKESFPLTVTSAQKNPTAFYLCATRTARGYTFGSGTRLTVV.